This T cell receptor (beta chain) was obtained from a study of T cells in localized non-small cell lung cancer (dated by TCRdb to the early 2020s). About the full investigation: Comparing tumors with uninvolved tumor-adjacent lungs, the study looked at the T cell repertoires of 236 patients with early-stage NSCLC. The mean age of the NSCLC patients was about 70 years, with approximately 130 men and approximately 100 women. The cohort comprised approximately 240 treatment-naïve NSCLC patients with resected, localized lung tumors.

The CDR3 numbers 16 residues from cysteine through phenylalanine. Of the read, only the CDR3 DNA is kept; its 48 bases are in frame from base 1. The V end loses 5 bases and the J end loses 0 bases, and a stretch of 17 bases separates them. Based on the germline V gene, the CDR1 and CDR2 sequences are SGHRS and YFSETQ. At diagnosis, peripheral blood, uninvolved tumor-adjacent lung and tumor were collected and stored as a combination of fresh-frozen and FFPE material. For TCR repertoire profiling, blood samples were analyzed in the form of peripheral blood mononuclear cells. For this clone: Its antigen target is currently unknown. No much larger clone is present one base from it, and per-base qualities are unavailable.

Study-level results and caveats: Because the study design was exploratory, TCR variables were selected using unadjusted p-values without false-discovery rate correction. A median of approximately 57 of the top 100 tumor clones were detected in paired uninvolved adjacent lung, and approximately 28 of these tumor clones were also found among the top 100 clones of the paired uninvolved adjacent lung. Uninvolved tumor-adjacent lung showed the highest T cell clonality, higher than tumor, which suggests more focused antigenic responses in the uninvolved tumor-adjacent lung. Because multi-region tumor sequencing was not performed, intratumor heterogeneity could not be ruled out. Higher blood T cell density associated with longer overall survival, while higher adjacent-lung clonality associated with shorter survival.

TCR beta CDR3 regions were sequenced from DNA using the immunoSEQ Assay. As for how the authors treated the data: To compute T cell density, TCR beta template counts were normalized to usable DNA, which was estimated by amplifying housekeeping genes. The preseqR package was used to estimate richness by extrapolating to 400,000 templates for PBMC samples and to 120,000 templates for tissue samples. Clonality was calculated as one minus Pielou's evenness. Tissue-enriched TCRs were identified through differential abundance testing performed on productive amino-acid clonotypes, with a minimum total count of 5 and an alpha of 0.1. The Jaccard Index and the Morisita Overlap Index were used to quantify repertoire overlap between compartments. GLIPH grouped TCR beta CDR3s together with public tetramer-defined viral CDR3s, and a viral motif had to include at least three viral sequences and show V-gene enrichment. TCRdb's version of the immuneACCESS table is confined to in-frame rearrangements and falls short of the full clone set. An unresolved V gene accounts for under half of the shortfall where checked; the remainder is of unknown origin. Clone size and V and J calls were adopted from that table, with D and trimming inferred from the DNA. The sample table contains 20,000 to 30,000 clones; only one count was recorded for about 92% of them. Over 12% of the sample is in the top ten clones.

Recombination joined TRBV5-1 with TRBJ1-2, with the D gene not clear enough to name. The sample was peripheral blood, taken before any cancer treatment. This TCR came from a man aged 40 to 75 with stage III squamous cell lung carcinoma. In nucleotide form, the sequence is TGCGCCAGCAGTAAGTCGGCTGAACCGGCTAACTATGGCTACACCTTC. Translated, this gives CASSKSAEPANYGYTF.